The 3 T cell receptor beta chains presented below share a single source sample, sequenced in a study of identical twins. TCRdb reprocessed the 5' RACE reads with MiXCR, giving one entry per CDR3 protein. This repertoire shows roughly 1.6 million distinct CDR3 sequences, roughly a third found once; its top ten account for 0.25% to 0.3%. Sequenced sample: cord blood. The source of these receptors is a newborn girl in good health.

The chain uses TRBV4-1 and TRBJ2-5; 9 bases align to TRBD2. The junction had 13 bases not matched to a gene; V was cut back by 0 bases and J by 11 bases. This CDR3 is 16 amino acids long. CDR1 and CDR2 (germline): MGHRA, YSYEKL. Here the CDR3 reads CASSQDRSGGKYEQYF. The CDR3 DNA reads as TGCGCCAGCAGCCAAGATCGAAGCGGGGGGAAATATGAGCAGTACTTC.

This clonotype has a handful of counts. This chain uses TRBV11-2 with TRBJ2-5; D may correspond to TRBD1 or TRBD2 (5 bases each). The length of the CDR3 is 15 residues. Germline values: CDR1 SGHAT, CDR2 FQNNGV. The germline V and J ends were trimmed by 5 bases and 1 base, with 14 bases remaining between them. CDR3 nucleotide sequence: TGTGCCAGCAGCCCGACCGGGACCATCCAAGAGACCCAGTACTTC. Its translation: CASSPTGTIQETQYF.

This clonotype was detected only once. J is TRBJ2-7 and V is TRBV21-1; TRBD2 is the table's D call and was not checked against the DNA. The J call is doubtful: the DNA matches TRBJ2-4 better. TRBV21-1 is noted as a pseudogene. The CDR3 has 16 amino acids. In DNA form, the CDR3 reads TGTGCCAGCAGCAAGATTTCGGGGGAGGGCAGAAACATTCAGTACTTC. This encodes CASSKISGEGRNIQYF.